This TCR beta chain stems from a study of molecular identifiers for immune sequencing clone quantification. Study background: Five portions were made in replicates from RNA of about 21,000 or 97,000 naive CD8 cells, and four underwent sequencing.

From around 20,000 to 1,000,000 sorted cells, naive CD8 libraries were generated with 10%, 30% or 50% RNA. Sorting selected naive CD8 T cells with a CD8+CD4-CCR7+CD45RA+ phenotype. MiXCR, applied by TCRdb to the PCR reads, yields one record per CDR3 protein. The table records some 680,000 distinct CDR3 sequences, around 25% of them present only once. Germline assignment: CDR1 KGHDR and CDR2 SFDVKD. There are 13 residues in the CDR3. V was pared by 0 bases and J by 7 bases, with 7 bases between. This clonotype was found a few times. The clonotype comes from a human donor in good health. Some libraries in this study had Jurkat cell RNA spiked in. The chain employs TRBV24-1 and TRBJ2-3; D gene ambiguous. Sequencing was carried out using naive CD8+ T cells from blood, with Jurkat cell RNA spiked in. Subset of the sample: FACS-sorted CD8+CD4-CCR7+CD45RA+ naive T cells. The CDR3 bases are TGTGCCACCAGTGATTTGGGTCCCAATACGCAGTATTTT. Its protein is CATSDLGPNTQYF.